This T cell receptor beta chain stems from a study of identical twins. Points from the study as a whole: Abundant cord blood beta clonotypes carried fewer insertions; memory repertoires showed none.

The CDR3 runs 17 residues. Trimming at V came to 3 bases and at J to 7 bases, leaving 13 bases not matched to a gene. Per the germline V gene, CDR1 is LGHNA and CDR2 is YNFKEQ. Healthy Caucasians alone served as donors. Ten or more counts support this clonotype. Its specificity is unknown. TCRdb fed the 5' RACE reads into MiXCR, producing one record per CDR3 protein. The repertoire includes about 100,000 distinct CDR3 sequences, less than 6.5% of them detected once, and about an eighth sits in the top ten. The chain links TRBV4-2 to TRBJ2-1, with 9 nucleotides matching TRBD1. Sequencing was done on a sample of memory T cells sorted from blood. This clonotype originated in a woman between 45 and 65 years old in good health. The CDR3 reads CASSHKQGQGAGNEQFF. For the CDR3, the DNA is TGTGCCAGCAGCCACAAACAGGGACAGGGTGCGGGTAATGAGCAGTTCTTC.